This T cell receptor (beta chain) was identified in a study of beta chain features in type 1 diabetes (dated by TCRdb to the late 2010s). The study in broad terms: No differences in mean age, gender distribution, total cell number or subset yield were found between patients and healthy donors. A total of roughly 100,000,000 sorted cells were examined across all samples, and the number of cells per subset was strongly correlated with RNA yield. In the study, recently diagnosed type 1 diabetes patients and matched healthy donors were compared on the TCRB repertoires of their sorted circulating CD4+ T cell subsets. Whereas all 28 donors provided naive and central memory subsets, regulatory and stem cell-like memory subsets were isolated from just 8 patients and about 8 healthy donors.

What the study reported, not specific to this receptor: A moderate but significant shortening of TCRB CDR3 length was observed in type 1 diabetes patients in all four CD4+ subsets. Shorter templates might be favored by PCR, yet because patient and control samples were amplified and corrected together, any such skew would affect both groups equally. Because small numbers of individuals were included in the HLA sub-analyses, any influence of HLA type on TCRB rearrangement was left unresolved. At VDJ recombination sites, type 1 diabetes patients had fewer insertions and more deleted nucleotides, which implies abnormalities in thymic rearrangement. Naive, central memory and regulatory TCRB repertoires appeared more similar among patients than among healthy donors. Because cDNA was sequenced instead of genomic DNA, highly expressing activated cells could be over-represented, though the groups showed no difference in activation or CD3 levels.

Including cysteine and phenylalanine, the CDR3 has 14 amino acids. CDR3 DNA is the only sequence kept; it has 42 bases, read in frame from the first base. Via the germline V gene (reference sequence), CDR1 is SGHNT and CDR2 YYREEE. V is pruned by 2 bases and J by 4 bases, leaving 5 bases of the junction without a gene match. The entire amount of isolated RNA was reverse transcribed using the High Capacity cDNA Reverse Transcription Kit, so the sequenced TCRB transcripts were expressed ones. Deep immunoSEQ sequencing was applied to naive, central memory and regulatory T cell samples, giving an average of about 3.8 million total reads per sample. After sorted cells were lysed in RLT buffer, RNA was extracted with DNase-treated RNeasy Micro or Mini kits, with the choice depending on cell number. To prevent cross-contamination, each cell subset was processed individually, whereas patient and healthy donor samples were processed jointly. Using the immunoSEQ multiplex PCR, TCRB sequences were amplified from cDNA into 87-bp fragments spanning the CDR3 region. Sequencing of the amplicons was performed on the Illumina HiSeq platform. From the authors' description of their analysis: PCR bias was corrected computationally using synthetic template baselines, and reads within Hamming distance 2 were collapsed, with unmergeable singletons discarded. Reads were aligned to IMGT to assign V, D and J genes, CDR3 length, and insertions or deletions at six rearrangement sites. Within each subset, clonotype counts were normalized to sorted cell number, after which true diversity and Gini coefficients were computed with the tcR R package. Repertoire sharing was quantified using the overlap coefficient calculated on TCRB nucleotide sequences. As a proxy for the pre-selection repertoire, out-of-frame TCRB sequences from naive cells were analyzed. As stored in TCRdb, this immuneACCESS dataset retains in-frame rearrangements with V and J assigned. A fraction of the clones does not appear; measured against another copy, unresolved V genes explain less than half of the discrepancy, and the remainder lacks a known reason. The D gene and trimming were derived from the DNA, and the V and J assignments and clone size from that table. The table for this sample lists 400,000 to 500,000 clones; approximately 13% of them were counted only once. The top ten clonotypes cover approximately 0.038% of the sample.

As to this clone: Its antigen is not yet known. Qualities for individual bases were not recorded, and no much larger clone is one base off.

From each donor, a single peripheral blood sample of approximately 0.11 L on average was drawn into heparinised tubes. A BD FACSAria II was used to sort naive, central memory, regulatory and stem cell-like memory CD4+ T cells with a panel that included CD45RO, CCR7, CD25, CD127, CD95 and CD27. Purity was above 95% for every sorted population. PBMCs were separated immediately by Lymphoprep density gradient centrifugation and were stained directly, without being cultured. To minimize batch effects, samples were stained and sorted in pairs, one healthy donor with one patient per experiment. This chain joins TRBV5-4 to TRBJ2-5; 7 middle bases align to TRBD1. The sample comprised naive CD4+ T cells from blood. The cell subset or site label, as the study defines it: true naive CD4+ T cells. The source of this sequence is a man aged 30 to 45 in good health. The DNA sequence is TGTGCCAGCAGCTTCGAGGGGGCCAGAGAGACCCAGTACTTC. It specifies CASSFEGARETQYF.